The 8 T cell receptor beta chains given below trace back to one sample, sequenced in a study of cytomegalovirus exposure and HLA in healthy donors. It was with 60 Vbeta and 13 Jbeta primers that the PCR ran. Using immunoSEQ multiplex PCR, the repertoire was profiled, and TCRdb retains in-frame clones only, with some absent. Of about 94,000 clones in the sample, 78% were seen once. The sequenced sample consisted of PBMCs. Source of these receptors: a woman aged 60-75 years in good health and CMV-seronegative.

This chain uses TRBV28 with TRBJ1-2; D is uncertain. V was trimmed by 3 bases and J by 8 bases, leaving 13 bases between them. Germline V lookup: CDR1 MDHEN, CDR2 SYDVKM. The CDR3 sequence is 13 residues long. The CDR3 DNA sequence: TGTGCCAGCAGTTTTACCCCACGGTGGGGCTACACCTTC. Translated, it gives CASSFTPRWGYTF.

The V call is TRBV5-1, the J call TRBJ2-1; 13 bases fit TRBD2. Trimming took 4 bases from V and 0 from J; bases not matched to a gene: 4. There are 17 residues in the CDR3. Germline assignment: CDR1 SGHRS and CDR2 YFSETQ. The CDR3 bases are TGCGCCAGCAGCCCTAGGACTAGCGGGAGCTCCTACAATGAGCAGTTCTTC. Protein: CASSPRTSGSSYNEQFF.

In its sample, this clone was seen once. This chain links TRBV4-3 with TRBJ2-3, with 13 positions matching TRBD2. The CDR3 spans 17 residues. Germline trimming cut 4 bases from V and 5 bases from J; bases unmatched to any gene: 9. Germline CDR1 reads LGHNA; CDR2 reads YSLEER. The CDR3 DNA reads TGCGCCAGCAGCCTAACTAGCGGGGGGGCATATGGAGATACGCAGTATTTT. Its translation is CASSLTSGGAYGDTQYF.

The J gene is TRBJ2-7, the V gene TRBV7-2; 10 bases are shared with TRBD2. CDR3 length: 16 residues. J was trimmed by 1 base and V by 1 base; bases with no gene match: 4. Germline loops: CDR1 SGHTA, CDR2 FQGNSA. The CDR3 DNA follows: TGTGCCAGCAGCTTAGGGGTACTAGCGGGGTCCTACGAGCAGTACTTC. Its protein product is CASSLGVLAGSYEQYF.

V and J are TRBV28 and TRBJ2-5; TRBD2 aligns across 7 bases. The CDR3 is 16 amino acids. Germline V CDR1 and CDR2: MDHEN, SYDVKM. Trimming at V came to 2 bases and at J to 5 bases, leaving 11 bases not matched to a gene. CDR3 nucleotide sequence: TGTGCCAGCAGTTTAGAGGGAGGGGTTCTTAAGGAGACCCAGTACTTC. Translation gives CASSLEGGVLKETQYF.

The CDR3 bases are TGTGCCAGCAGCAAGGGCACGGGAGGTGAAAAACTGTTTTTT. This encodes CASSKGTGGEKLFF. The chain carries TRBV5-6 and TRBJ1-4, with D hard to call. Trimming stripped 4 bases from V and 7 bases from J, with 14 bases between. The CDR3 consists of 14 residues. The V gene's germline CDR1 is SGHDT and CDR2 YYEEEE.

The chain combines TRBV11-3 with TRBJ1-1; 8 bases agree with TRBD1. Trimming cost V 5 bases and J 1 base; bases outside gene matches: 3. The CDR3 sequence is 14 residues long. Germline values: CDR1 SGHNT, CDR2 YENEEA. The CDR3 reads CASSLGQGNTEAFF. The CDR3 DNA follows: TGTGCCAGCAGCCTAGGACAGGGGAACACTGAAGCTTTCTTT.

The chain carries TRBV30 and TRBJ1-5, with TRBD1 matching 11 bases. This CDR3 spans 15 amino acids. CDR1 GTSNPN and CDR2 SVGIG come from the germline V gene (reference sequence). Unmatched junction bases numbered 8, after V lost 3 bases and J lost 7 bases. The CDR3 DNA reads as TGTGCCTGGAGCCACGGACAGGGGGCCTGGCAGCCCCAGCATTTT. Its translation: CAWSHGQGAWQPQHF.